A selection of T cell receptor beta chains follows, all from one sample in a study of OX40 agonist ivuxolimab in advanced cancers. The protocol was immunoSEQ multiplex PCR, while the TCRdb copy is restricted to in-frame clones and leaves out a portion. Counted here are about 89,000 clones, approximately 90% occurring once; the ten biggest clones make up approximately 0.26%. Specimen: CD4+ or CD8+ T cells sorted from blood, collected in a trial of the OX40 agonist ivuxolimab. These receptors were obtained from an adult with an advanced solid tumor such as melanoma, head and neck, liver or kidney cancer. The CDR3 runs from the conserved cysteine through the conserved F or W. The order of the fields is CDR3 protein, CDR3 DNA, D gene, clone size, V gene, J gene. A D gene is named only where the DNA matches it firmly. Not every row has a clone size; where given, it reads once, few, many or a size class.

CASREAGETRRQYF	TGCGCCAGCAGAGAGGCGGGGGAGACTCGAAGGCAGTACTTC	TRBD2	-	TRBV10-2	TRBJ2-7
CVSRQGMNTEAFF	TGTGTATCTAGGCAGGGGATGAACACTGAAGCTTTCTTT	-	-	TRBV7-2	TRBJ1-1
CASTPRGADTEAFF	TGTGCCAGCACCCCCCGGGGGGCCGACACTGAAGCTTTCTTT	-	-	TRBV7-2	TRBJ1-1
CASSGGESNQPQHF	TGTGCCAGCAGTGGGGGGGAAAGCAATCAGCCCCAGCATTTT	-	-	TRBV6-1	TRBJ1-5
CASSFTSGGWGSKTQYF	TGTGCCAGCAGCTTCACTAGCGGGGGGTGGGGATCGAAGACCCAGTACTTC	TRBD2	-	TRBV7-6	TRBJ2-5
CASSLAGRDRGNQPQHF	TGTGCCAGCAGCTTAGCTGGCAGGGATCGGGGCAATCAGCCCCAGCATTTT	-	once	TRBV7-8	TRBJ1-5
CSIRQGSSGNTIYF	TGCAGCATCCGACAGGGAAGCTCTGGAAACACCATATATTTT	TRBD1	-	TRBV29-1	TRBJ1-3
CASSKATGTSIGYTF	TGTGCCAGCAGCAAAGCAACCGGGACGTCTATCGGCTACACCTTC	-	-	TRBV21-1	TRBJ1-2
CASSLAAKYNEQFF	TGTGCCAGCAGCTTAGCGGCAAAATACAATGAACAGTTCTTC	-	-	TRBV7-9	TRBJ2-1
CASSPGTGPNTEAFF	TGTGCCAGCAGCCCGGGGACAGGACCGAACACTGAAGCTTTCTTT	TRBD1	-	TRBV7-3	TRBJ1-1
CASSYRPDTQYF	TGTGCCAGCAGCTACCGCCCAGATACGCAGTATTTT	-	-	TRBV2	TRBJ2-3
CASSAGRGQDTEAFF	TGCGCCAGCAGCGCGGGCAGGGGGCAGGACACTGAAGCTTTCTTT	TRBD1	-	TRBV5-1	TRBJ1-1
CASSESQGNGYTF	TGTGCCAGCAGTGAATCGCAGGGCAATGGCTACACCTTC	-	-	TRBV6-1	TRBJ1-2
CASSLSPTGRSNYGYTF	TGTGCCAGCAGCTTGAGCCCGACAGGCCGAAGCAACTATGGCTACACCTTC	-	-	TRBV9	TRBJ1-2
CASSIVTGAGNTEAFF	TGTGCCAGTAGTATAGTAACAGGAGCGGGGAACACTGAAGCTTTCTTT	-	-	TRBV19	TRBJ1-1
CASSPFSGGHYEQYF	TGTGCCAGTAGCCCCTTTTCTGGGGGGCACTACGAGCAGTACTTC	-	-	TRBV19	TRBJ2-7
CATRGDNTGELFF	TGTGCCACGCGGGGGGACAACACCGGGGAGCTGTTTTTT	TRBD2	-	TRBV25-1	TRBJ2-2
CAWTRGGLFTSYEQYF	TGTGCCTGGACCCGGGGAGGCCTCTTTACATCCTACGAGCAGTACTTC	-	-	TRBV30	TRBJ2-7
CASSFIQGAYGYTF	TGTGCCAGCAGCTTTATCCAGGGTGCCTATGGCTACACCTTC	-	-	TRBV5-6	TRBJ1-2
CASSENKGTRKNTGELFF	TGTGCCAGTAGTGAAAATAAGGGGACTCGTAAGAACACCGGGGAGCTGTTTTTT	-	-	TRBV19	TRBJ2-2
CASSEIGFGNYGYTF	TGTGCCAGCAGTGAAATAGGGTTTGGGAACTATGGCTACACCTTC	-	-	TRBV6-1	TRBJ1-2
CASSLIGPSSGYTF	TGTGCCAGCAGCTTAATCGGTCCTAGTTCAGGCTACACCTTC	-	-	TRBV7-3	TRBJ1-2
CASSSGQSSGNTIYF	TGTGCCAGCAGCTCGGGACAGAGTTCTGGAAACACCATATATTTT	TRBD1	-	TRBV5-5	TRBJ1-3
CASRMMGLGQPQHF	TGTGCCAGTAGGATGATGGGACTGGGACAGCCCCAGCATTTT	-	-	TRBV19	TRBJ1-5
CSVGAGLVREQYF	TGCAGCGTCGGGGCGGGCCTCGTACGCGAGCAGTACTTC	-	-	TRBV29-1	TRBJ2-7
CAISERGQGDNSPLHF	TGTGCCATCAGTGAGAGGGGACAGGGGGATAATTCACCCCTCCACTTT	TRBD1	-	TRBV10-3	TRBJ1-6
CASSPLQGPDRFTDTQYF	TGTGCCAGCAGCCCGTTACAGGGACCGGACCGTTTCACAGATACGCAGTATTTT	-	-	TRBV5-6	TRBJ2-3
CASSDPLMWRGPKYVQYF	TGTGCCAGCAGTGACCCCCTCATGTGGCGGGGCCCCAAATATGTTCAGTACTTC	-	-	TRBV6-4	TRBJ2-4
CASRGRMNTGELFF	TGTGCCAGCCGGGGGCGGATGAACACCGGGGAGCTGTTTTTT	-	-	TRBV5-4	TRBJ2-2
CASSLVEIYNEQFF	TGCGCCAGCAGCTTGGTAGAGATATACAATGAGCAGTTCTTC	-	-	TRBV5-1	TRBJ2-1
CASSDEIDSSYEQYF	TGTGCCAGCAGCGATGAGATCGACAGTTCCTACGAGCAGTACTTC	-	few	TRBV7-9	TRBJ2-7
CASSLPPGGTGLTEAFF	TGTGCCAGCAGCTTACCCCCTGGGGGGACAGGGCTTACTGAAGCTTTCTTT	TRBD1	-	TRBV11-2	TRBJ1-1
CASSVGGQAASPLHF	TGTGCCAGCAGCGTAGGGGGACAGGCCGCTTCACCCCTCCACTTT	TRBD1	-	TRBV9	TRBJ1-6
CASSLEGGYYGYTF	TGTGCCAGCAGTTTAGAGGGAGGGTACTATGGCTACACCTTC	-	-	TRBV28	TRBJ1-2
CASSFSTRGGGTEAFF	TGTGCCAGCAGTTTTTCTACCCGGGGAGGGGGCACTGAAGCTTTCTTT	-	-	TRBV27	TRBJ1-1
CASSLVAGGHNEQFF	TGTGCCAGCAGCTTAGTAGCGGGGGGGCACAATGAGCAGTTCTTC	TRBD2	-	TRBV13	TRBJ2-1
CASSEKRTRATNEKLFF	TGTGCCAGCAGTGAAAAGCGTACACGCGCAACTAATGAAAAACTGTTTTTT	-	-	TRBV25-1	TRBJ1-4
CAARLVTGELFF	TGTGCCGCCCGGCTGGTCACCGGGGAGCTGTTTTTT	-	-	TRBV6-1	TRBJ2-2
CAWSLLGETQYF	TGTGCCTGGAGTCTCCTGGGAGAGACCCAGTACTTC	-	few	TRBV30	TRBJ2-5
CASSPKRNTEAFF	TGTGCCAGTAGCCCAAAAAGGAACACTGAAGCTTTCTTT	-	-	TRBV19	TRBJ1-1
CASSPMDREDSPLHF	TGTGCCAGTAGTCCTATGGACAGGGAGGATTCACCCCTCCACTTT	TRBD1	-	TRBV19	TRBJ1-6
CASRGTGSGYEQYF	TGTGCCAGTAGGGGGACAGGGTCGGGCTACGAGCAGTACTTC	TRBD1	-	TRBV19	TRBJ2-7
CASGKEGNTEAFF	TGTGCCAGCGGAAAAGAGGGAAACACTGAAGCTTTCTTT	-	-	TRBV6-5	TRBJ1-1
CASSKQGGRVNEQFF	TGTGCCAGCAGCAAACAGGGGGGCCGGGTCAATGAGCAGTTCTTC	-	-	TRBV21-1	TRBJ2-1
CASSLGAANTGELFF	TGCGCCAGCAGCCTTGGGGCAGCGAACACCGGGGAGCTGTTTTTT	-	few	TRBV5-1	TRBJ2-2
CASSAGTAQETQYF	TGTGCCAGCAGCGCCGGGACGGCTCAAGAGACCCAGTACTTC	-	-	TRBV11-2	TRBJ2-5
CASSAAGQATYEQYF	TGTGCCAGCAGCGCCGCCGGACAGGCCACCTACGAGCAGTACTTC	TRBD1	-	TRBV9	TRBJ2-7
CASSLGGSSNQPQHF	TGTGCCAGCAGCTTAGGGGGATCGAGCAATCAGCCCCAGCATTTT	-	-	TRBV7-3	TRBJ1-5
CASSPPGLARGSTQYF	TGTGCCAGCTCACCTCCGGGACTAGCGCGGGGAAGTACGCAGTATTTT	TRBD2	-	TRBV18	TRBJ2-3
CASRSPGRNTDTQYF	TGTGCCAGCCGTTCCCCGGGCAGAAACACAGATACGCAGTATTTT	-	-	TRBV27	TRBJ2-3
CASSLGTANTEAFF	TGCGCCAGCAGCTTGGGGACAGCCAACACTGAAGCTTTCTTT	-	-	TRBV5-1	TRBJ1-1
CASSADRNYGYTF	TGTGCCAGCAGTGCGGACAGAAACTATGGCTACACCTTC	-	-	TRBV6-1	TRBJ1-2
CASSQGVGNGGRETQYF	TGTGCCAGCAGCCAAGGCGTGGGGAACGGGGGTAGGGAGACCCAGTACTTC	-	-	TRBV4-2	TRBJ2-5
CASSQGLGIPYEQYF	TGCGCCAGCAGCCAAGGTCTGGGCATTCCTTACGAGCAGTACTTC	-	-	TRBV4-3	TRBJ2-7
CASTDTGELFF	TGTGCCAGTACCGACACCGGGGAGCTGTTTTTT	-	-	TRBV2	TRBJ2-2
CATSRDPLVGVGVNTEAFF	TGTGCCACCAGCAGAGATCCATTGGTAGGGGTTGGGGTGAACACTGAAGCTTTCTTT	-	-	TRBV15	TRBJ1-1
CASSPLGGGRNTEAFF	TGTGCCAGCTCACCCCTGGGGGGGGGAAGGAACACTGAAGCTTTCTTT	-	-	TRBV18	TRBJ1-1
CASSASSGGAQPKGYTF	TGTGCCAGCAGCGCCTCGTCAGGCGGGGCGCAACCTAAAGGCTACACCTTC	-	-	TRBV6-4	TRBJ1-2
CASSPLHIGQGRQNSPLHF	TGCGCCAGCAGCCCACTACACATCGGACAGGGCCGCCAGAATTCACCCCTCCACTTT	TRBD1	-	TRBV5-1	TRBJ1-6